The present TCR beta chain was sequenced within a study of shared clonotypes between healthy human individuals. Germline V lookup: CDR1 KGHSH, CDR2 LQKENI. The CDR3 loop spans 17 amino acids. Trimming left V 2 bases short and J 0 bases short, with 15 bases between. Some clones are missing from TCRdb's copy, which holds only in-frame ones; the method was immunoSEQ multiplex PCR. This sample has over a million clones, with approximately 96% found just once. What was sequenced was naive CD4+ T cells sorted from blood. The subset is: CD45RA+ positively selected. The chain has TRBV18 and TRBJ2-3, with unresolved D. This sequence originates from a man aged 25-45 years in good health. Here the CDR3 DNA reads TGTGCCAGCTCACCATTCATCCCCGGTACTAGCACAGATACGCAGTATTTT. This sequence encodes CASSPFIPGTSTDTQYF.